Sequencing of this T cell receptor (beta chain) was carried out in a study of shared clonotypes between healthy human individuals. The method was immunoSEQ multiplex PCR; TCRdb's version includes in-frame clones alone and lacks a portion of them. The table includes about 1.1 million clones, around 77% detected once. Trimming took off 0 bases at V and 2 bases at J, with 11 bases between the two ends. Germline V gene lookup returns CDR1 LNHDA and CDR2 SQIVND (reference sequence). CDR3 length: 16 residues. This clonotype was obtained from a man between 18 and 35 years old in good health. Some clones in this sample may be carry-over from other donors' samples. This chain joins TRBV19 and TRBJ1-5; tentative D call: TRBD1 (6 bases). The sequenced sample consisted of memory CD4+ T cells from PBMCs. The subset: CD45RA-negative fraction. CDR3 DNA sequence: TGTGCCAGTAGTATAGAAGGGGGTGGTGGCAATCAGCCCCAGCATTTT. Residues: CASSIEGGGGNQPQHF.